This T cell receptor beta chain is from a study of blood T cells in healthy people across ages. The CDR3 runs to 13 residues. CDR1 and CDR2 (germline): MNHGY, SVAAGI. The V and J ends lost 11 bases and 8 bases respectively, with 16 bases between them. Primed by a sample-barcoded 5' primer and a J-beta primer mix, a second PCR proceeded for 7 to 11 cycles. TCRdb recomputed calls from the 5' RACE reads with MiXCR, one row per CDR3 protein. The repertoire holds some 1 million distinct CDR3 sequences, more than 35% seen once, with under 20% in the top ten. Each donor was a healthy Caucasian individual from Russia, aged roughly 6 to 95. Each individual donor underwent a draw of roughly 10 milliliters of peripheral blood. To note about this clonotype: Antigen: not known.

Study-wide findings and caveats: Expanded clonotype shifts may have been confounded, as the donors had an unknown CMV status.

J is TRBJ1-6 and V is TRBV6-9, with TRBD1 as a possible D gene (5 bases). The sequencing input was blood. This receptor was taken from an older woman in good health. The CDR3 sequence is CAPFGRVDSPLHF. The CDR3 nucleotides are TGTGCCCCCTTCGGCAGGGTTGATTCACCCCTCCACTTT.